The clone carrying this T cell receptor (beta chain) was counted ten times or more. This entry belongs to a study of neurological immune-mediated disorders. One entry per CDR3 protein results from TCRdb running MiXCR on the 5' RACE reads. Of 75,000 to 85,000 distinct CDR3 sequences detected, roughly 17% appear once; the ten largest clones hold 15%. V gave up 0 bases and J gave up 10 bases, with 15 bases separating them. There are 15 residues in the CDR3. The germline gives CDR1 MNHEY, CDR2 SVGAGI. This chain connects TRBV6-5 to TRBJ1-4; D not certain. This TCR came from a woman between 40 and 50 years old in good health. The sequencing input was PBMCs. The CDR3 loop reads CASSYSEQDHGKLFF. In nucleotides, the CDR3 is TGTGCCAGCAGTTACTCGGAGCAGGACCATGGAAAACTGTTTTTT.